This T cell receptor (beta chain) was captured in a study of blood T cells in healthy people across ages. Germline CDR1 SQVTM, CDR2 ANQGSEA. The CDR3 has 16 amino acids. Study-wide results and caveats: It was held that diversity estimates obtained from one million T cells represented underestimates.

Turning to this clonotype: What it binds is unknown.

A second 7 to 11 cycle PCR used barcoded and J-beta primers. Every cDNA molecule carried a tag from a template-switch adaptor bearing 12 random nucleotides. A single record per CDR3 protein comes from TCRdb applying MiXCR to the 5' RACE reads. The repertoire holds approximately 790,000 distinct CDR3 sequences, with 62% as singletons. Each donor supplied roughly 9.2 milliliters of peripheral blood. The receptor comes from a man aged 25-45 years in good health. Sample: blood. The genes are TRBV29-1 and TRBJ1-6; D is undetermined. The DNA for the CDR3 is TGCAGTGTCGGAGGGCGGACGAGCTCCTATAATTCACCCCTCCACTTT. Protein sequence: CSVGGRTSSYNSPLHF.